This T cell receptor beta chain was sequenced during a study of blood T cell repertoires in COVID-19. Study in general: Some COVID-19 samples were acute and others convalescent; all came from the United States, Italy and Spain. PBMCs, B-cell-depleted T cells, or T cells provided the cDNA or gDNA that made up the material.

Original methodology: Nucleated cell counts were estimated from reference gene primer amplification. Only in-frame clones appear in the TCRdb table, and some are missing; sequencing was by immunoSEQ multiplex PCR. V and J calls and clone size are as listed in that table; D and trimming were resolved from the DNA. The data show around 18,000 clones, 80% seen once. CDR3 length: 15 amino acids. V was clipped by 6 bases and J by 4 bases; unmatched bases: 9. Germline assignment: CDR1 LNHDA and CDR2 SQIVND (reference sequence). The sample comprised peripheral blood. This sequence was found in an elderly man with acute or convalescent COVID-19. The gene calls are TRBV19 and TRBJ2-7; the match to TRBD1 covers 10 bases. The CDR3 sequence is CASRDRQGAGYEQYF. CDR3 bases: TGTGCCAGTAGAGATCGACAGGGGGCTGGGTACGAGCAGTACTTC.